The 14 T cell receptor beta chains given below trace back to one sample, sequenced in a study of T cell changes during pregnancy in multiple sclerosis. Generated by immunoSEQ multiplex PCR, the TCRdb table keeps only in-frame clones and is missing some. The sample comprises tens of thousands of clones, 90% of which are singletons, and 0.39% rests with the top ten. The material sequenced was CD4+ T cells from peripheral blood mononuclear cells, taken in the second trimester of pregnancy. Receptor source: a female donor with multiple sclerosis, enrolled in a pregnancy study.

The chain couples TRBV4-3 to TRBJ1-2; TRBD1 is a possible D gene (6 bases). The CDR3 has 15 amino acids. The V gene lost 0 bases and the J gene lost 4 bases, with 12 bases spanning the gap. Per germline, CDR1 LGHNA and CDR2 YSLEER. This chain's CDR3 is CASSQEQGILYGYTF. For the CDR3, the DNA is TGCGCCAGCAGCCAAGAACAGGGCATACTCTATGGCTACACCTTC.

V usage is TRBV9 and J usage is TRBJ1-4, with TRBD1 matching over 7 bases. This CDR3 is 15 amino acids long. The germline V gene encodes CDR1 SGDLS and CDR2 YYNGEE. The V segment lost 3 bases and the J segment 4 bases; nucleotides outside the gene matches: 6. CDR3 DNA: TGTGCCAGCAGCGGAACGACAGGGTTTAATGAAAAACTGTTTTTT. It codes for CASSGTTGFNEKLFF.

The V gene is TRBV7-6, the J gene TRBJ2-5; 7 nucleotides agree with TRBD2. The CDR3 covers 14 residues. Unmatched junction bases numbered 4, after V lost 2 bases and J lost 4 bases. Germline CDR1 SGHVS, CDR2 FNYEAQ. The CDR3 loop reads CASSLTGGGETQYF. In DNA, the CDR3 is TGTGCCAGCAGCTTAACCGGCGGGGGAGAGACCCAGTACTTC.

V usage is TRBV19 and J usage is TRBJ2-2; D might be TRBD1 (5 bases). This CDR3 contains 15 residues. CDR1 and CDR2 from the germline V gene are LNHDA and SQIVND (reference sequence). V lost 5 bases, J lost 1 base, and 11 bases lay in between. CDR3 in amino acids: CASSPLQGNTGELFF. CDR3 DNA sequence: TGTGCCAGTAGTCCTCTTCAGGGGAACACCGGGGAGCTGTTTTTT.

The chain recombines TRBV11-2 with TRBJ2-7; D is ambiguous. Trimming took 5 bases from V and 3 from J, leaving 8 bases between them. The germline V gene encodes CDR1 SGHAT and CDR2 FQNNGV. The CDR3 loop spans 12 amino acids. CDR3 amino acids: CASSPSRYEQYF. The CDR3 bases are TGTGCCAGCAGCCCCTCCCGCTACGAGCAGTACTTC.

The V call is TRBV5-1, the J call TRBJ2-7; 9 nucleotides match TRBD2. CDR1 is SGHRS, CDR2 YFSETQ, per germline. V shed 0 bases and J 4 bases; nucleotides not matched to a gene: 5. The length of the CDR3 is 15 residues. CDR3 sequence (DNA): TGCGCCAGCAGCTTGGGACTAGCGGAATATTACGAGCAGTACTTC. Protein product: CASSLGLAEYYEQYF.

The chain has TRBV5-6 and TRBJ1-5; tentatively, D is TRBD1 (6 bases). CDR1 is SGHDT and CDR2 is YYEEEE in the germline V gene. The CDR3 is 19 amino acids. V lost 4 bases and J 2 bases, leaving 25 bases between the germline ends. CDR3 sequence: CASSPGRAHGTKGNQPQHF. CDR3 coding DNA: TGTGCCAGCAGCCCCGGTCGCGCCCATGGGACAAAGGGCAATCAGCCCCAGCATTTT.

The chain uses TRBV30 and TRBJ2-7, with D hard to call. The CDR3 consists of 13 residues. Germline CDR1 is GTSNPN and CDR2 is SVGIG (reference sequence). Between the trimmed V and J ends, which lost 4 bases and 0 bases, there was a span of 10 bases. This CDR3 reads CAWKPTGSYEQYF. The CDR3 DNA follows: TGTGCCTGGAAGCCGACGGGCTCCTACGAGCAGTACTTC. The full variable domain, its missing parts supplied by reference TRBV30 and TRBJ2-7, is SQTIHQWPATLVQPVGSPLSLECTVEGTSNPNLYWYRQAAGRGLQLLFYSVGIGQISSEVPQNLSASRPQDRQFILSSKKLLLSDSGFYLCAWKPTGSYEQYFGPGTRLTVT.

The V and J genes are TRBV14 and TRBJ1-2; D remains ambiguous. This CDR3 spans 13 amino acids. V was pared by 1 base and J by 10 bases, with 13 bases between. CDR1 and CDR2 from the germline V gene are SGHDN and FVKESK. In nucleotides, the CDR3 is TGTGCCAGCAGCCAAGGAGGGTTGCCGGACTACACCTTC. Translating gives CASSQGGLPDYTF. The full variable domain, rest sourced from reference TRBV14 and TRBJ1-2, is EAGVTQFPSHSVIEKGQTVTLRCDPISGHDNLYWYRRVMGKEIKFLLHFVKESKQDESGMPNNRFLAERTGGTYSTLKVQPAELEDSGVYFCASSQGGLPDYTFGSGTRLTVV.

The V call is TRBV20-1, the J call TRBJ2-3; D might be TRBD1 (6 bases). The V gene's germline CDR1 is DFQATT and CDR2 SNEGSKA (reference sequence). CDR3 size: 11 residues. Trimming took off 4 bases at V and 10 bases at J, with 12 bases between the two ends. This CDR3 is CSATQGRAQYF. For the CDR3, the DNA is TGCAGTGCTACACAGGGCCGGGCGCAGTATTTT.

V is TRBV7-2 and J is TRBJ1-1; 8 bases align to TRBD1. CDR3 length: 14 residues. CDR1 is SGHTA, CDR2 FQGNSA, per germline. V lost 3 bases to trimming and J lost 3 bases; unmatched junction nucleotides: 3. The DNA for the CDR3 is TGTGCCAGCAGCTTGGACAGGGTACACACTGAAGCTTTCTTT. Its protein product is CASSLDRVHTEAFF.

The CDR3: CASSLSGTYNEQFF. The CDR3 DNA follows: TGTGCCAGCAGCTTATCCGGGACCTACAATGAGCAGTTCTTC. The gene calls are TRBV7-9 and TRBJ2-1; D possibly corresponds to TRBD2 (5 bases). Trimming took 2 bases from V and 2 from J, leaving 7 bases between them. The germline V gene encodes CDR1 SEHNR and CDR2 FQNEAQ (reference sequence). The CDR3 spans 14 residues.

The J gene is TRBJ1-2, the V gene TRBV30; D is unclear. The CDR3 is 13 residues long. The V gene's germline CDR1 is GTSNPN and CDR2 SVGIG (reference sequence). Trimming took 0 bases from V and 5 from J, leaving 10 bases between them. The CDR3, as DNA: TGTGCCTGGAGTGTACAAGGAGGATATGGCTACACCTTC. This codes for CAWSVQGGYGYTF.

The V and J genes are TRBV18 and TRBJ1-1; D gene ambiguous. The CDR3 is made up of 13 amino acids. Trimming shortened V by 3 bases and J by 6 bases, and 11 bases separated the two germline ends. CDR1 and CDR2 (germline): KGHSH, LQKENI. The CDR3 DNA reads TGTGCCAGCTCACCCCGCGAGGAGTCTGAAGCTTTCTTT. Residues: CASSPREESEAFF.